The TCR beta chain under discussion was sequenced for a study of control samples from healthy donors and cancer patients. Sequenced by immunoSEQ multiplex PCR; TCRdb stores in-frame clones only, minus some. The data hold about 98,000 clones, with 82% observed a single time. V trimming: 7 bases; J trimming: 2 bases; junction bases outside the gene matches: 7. Germline V gives CDR1 SGHRS, CDR2 YFSETQ. The CDR3 is 15 amino acids. The rearrangement links TRBV5-1 to TRBJ2-2, with 8 positions matching TRBD1. The sample taken for sequencing was blood. The clonotype originates from a man between 60 and 70 years old in good health. The CDR3 coding sequence is TGCGCCAGCTCTGGACAGGGAGTTAACACCGGGGAGCTGTTTTTT. Its translation: CASSGQGVNTGELFF.